Each of the 20 T cell receptor beta chains below was sequenced from the same sample in a study of blood T cells in healthy people across ages. A J-beta primer mix and a sample-barcoded 5' primer were used in a second PCR of roughly 6 to 12 cycles. TCRdb fed the 5' RACE reads into MiXCR, producing one record per CDR3 protein. The sample lists 700,000 to 950,000 distinct CDR3 sequences; over 45% were seen once. Sequenced: blood. These receptors came from a man between 25 and 39 years old in good health.

The chain links TRBV7-9 to TRBJ2-7; D ambiguous. V lost 4 bases and J lost 1, with 11 bases in between. This CDR3 comprises 14 residues. The germline V gene has CDR1 SEHNR and CDR2 FQNEAQ (reference sequence). The CDR3 DNA reads TGTGCCAGCAGCTCCTATGTGGGGTCCTACGAGCAGTACTTC. Encoded protein: CASSSYVGSYEQYF. The whole variable domain, remainder taken from reference TRBV7-9 and TRBJ2-7, is DTGVSQNPRHKITKRGQNVTFRCDPISEHNRLYWYRQTLGQGPEFLTYFQNEAQLEKSRLLSDRFSAERPKGSFSTLEIQRTEQGDSAMYLCASSSYVGSYEQYFGPGTRLTVT.

This clonotype was counted only a few times. This chain joins TRBV11-3 and TRBJ2-1; 8 bases map to TRBD1. CDR3 length equals 12 residues. CDR1 is SGHNT and CDR2 is YENEEA in the germline V gene. After removal of 5 bases from V and 8 bases from J, the junction contained 2 bases not matched to a gene. The CDR3 region has the DNA TGTGCCAGCAGCCGACAGGGGTATGAGCAGTTCTTC. Its translation is CASSRQGYEQFF.

The CDR3 loop is CASSLVSGGGMNTEAFF. DNA of the CDR3: TGTGCCAGCAGCTTAGTAAGTGGGGGAGGGATGAACACTGAAGCTTTCTTT. The chain is built from TRBV7-8 and TRBJ1-1; a possible D gene is TRBD1 (5 bases). CDR3 length equals 17 residues. CDR1 is SGHVS, CDR2 FQNEAQ, per germline. Between the trimmed V and J ends, which lost 1 base and 0 bases, there was a span of 15 bases.

This chain links TRBV5-1 with TRBJ1-2; D unclear. Trimming took 6 bases from V and 1 from J, leaving 7 bases between them. This CDR3 spans 12 amino acids. Germline loops: CDR1 SGHRS, CDR2 YFSETQ. The CDR3 DNA follows: TGCGCCAGCAAGGGCATTAACTATGGCTACACCTTC. This codes for CASKGINYGYTF.

To note about this clonotype: A much larger clone differs by one base, so this may be a read error. J is TRBJ2-1 and V is TRBV7-2; 8 bases match TRBD2. Germline CDR1 is SGHTA and CDR2 is FQGNSA. There are 15 residues in the CDR3. CDR3 bases: TGTGCCAGCAGCTTTGGGACTAGTGGTTACAATGGGCAGTTCTTC. Amino acids: CASSFGTSGYNGQFF.

V is TRBV24-1 and J is TRBJ2-6, with 7 bases matching TRBD2. There are 13 residues in the CDR3. Per the germline V gene, CDR1 is KGHDR and CDR2 is SFDVKD. Trimming took 6 bases from V and 8 from J; bases not matched to a gene: 3. The CDR3 DNA sequence: TGTGCCACCAGTCCGGGACTACCCAACGTCCTGACTTTC. This sequence encodes CATSPGLPNVLTF.

The chain uses TRBV20-1 and TRBJ2-3, with 7 bases identical to TRBD2. Germline V gene data show CDR1 as DFQATT and CDR2 as SNEGSKA (reference sequence). The CDR3 is 12 residues long. V was clipped by 5 bases and J by 6 bases; unmatched bases: 5. Here the CDR3 DNA reads TGCAGTGCTCCAGAGCGGGGCGATACGCAGTATTTT. Translating it yields CSAPERGDTQYF.

This chain links TRBV28 with TRBJ2-4; D may match TRBD1 or TRBD2 (5 bases each). The tail of the sequence fits TRBJ2-7 better, so the J call may be wrong. Germline loops: CDR1 MDHEN, CDR2 SYDVKM. The CDR3 contains 19 residues. The CDR3 region is CASSLSRSRENAISYEQYF. The CDR3 DNA is TGTGCCAGCAGTTTATCACGAAGCAGGGAGAATGCTATCTCCTACGAGCAGTACTTC.

This clonotype has just a few counts. The chain combines TRBV20-1 with TRBJ2-1; 9 nucleotides agree with TRBD1. Germline V gene data show CDR1 as DFQATT and CDR2 as SNEGSKA (reference sequence). Unmatched junction bases numbered 5, after V lost 1 base and J lost 4 bases. The CDR3 runs to 15 residues. CDR3 residues: CSARGDREAYNEQFF. The CDR3 bases are TGCAGTGCTAGAGGGGACAGGGAGGCGTACAATGAGCAGTTCTTC.

The chain links TRBV4-2 to TRBJ2-7; the match to TRBD2 covers 9 bases. Germline CDR1 and CDR2: LGHNA and YNFKEQ. The CDR3 is 16 residues long. The V and J ends lost 1 base and 0 bases, in that order; junction bases with no gene match: 4. The CDR3 sequence is CASSQGSGRASYEQYF. For the CDR3, the DNA is TGTGCCAGCAGCCAAGGTAGCGGGAGAGCCTCCTACGAGCAGTACTTC.

The chain employs TRBV20-1 and TRBJ2-3, with 7 nucleotides matching TRBD2. Germline V lookup: CDR1 DFQATT, CDR2 SNEGSKA (reference sequence). V was clipped by 6 bases and J by 6 bases; unmatched bases: 9. This CDR3 spans 13 amino acids. The CDR3, as DNA: TGCAGTGCCCAGCGGGGTGGAATTGATACGCAGTATTTT. Amino acid sequence: CSAQRGGIDTQYF.

V is TRBV29-1 and J is TRBJ1-1, with D perhaps matching TRBD1 (5 bases). There are 13 residues in the CDR3. The V gene lost 1 base and the J gene lost 6 bases, with 12 bases spanning the gap. The germline V gene encodes CDR1 SQVTM and CDR2 ANQGSEA. CDR3 nucleotide sequence: TGCAGCGTTGAAGTCAGCAGGGTAGCTGAAGCTTTCTTT. This sequence encodes CSVEVSRVAEAFF.

V gene TRBV5-4 combines with J gene TRBJ1-5; D gene ambiguous. The germline V gene encodes CDR1 SGHNT and CDR2 YYREEE (reference sequence). The CDR3 length is 13 residues. V was shortened by 0 bases and J by 6 bases, with 7 bases between the two germline ends. CDR3: CASSLGGSQPQHF. CDR3 bases: TGTGCCAGCAGCTTGGGGGGTAGTCAGCCCCAGCATTTT.

The V call is TRBV6-5, the J call TRBJ2-7, with 13 bases that match TRBD2. V trimming: 6 bases; J trimming: 7 bases; junction bases outside the gene matches: 12. The length of the CDR3 is 16 residues. From germline, CDR1 is MNHEY and CDR2 SVGAGI. The CDR3 DNA sequence: TGTGCCAGCAGCCTCGGACTAGCGGGGGACTACAATGAGCAGTACTTC. Amino acids: CASSLGLAGDYNEQYF.

This clonotype was observed many times. J is TRBJ2-1 and V is TRBV7-2; D uncertain. The CDR3 contains 13 residues. The germline gives CDR1 SGHTA, CDR2 FQGNSA. The V end was cut by 5 bases, the J end by 8 bases, with 13 bases between. The CDR3 DNA follows: TGTGCCAGCAGCCCTGGCGGTAGGTATGAGCAGTTCTTC. Translated, it gives CASSPGGRYEQFF. Combining the CDR3 with reference TRBV7-2 and TRBJ2-1 gives the whole variable domain GAGVSQSPSNKVTEKGKDVELRCDPISGHTALYWYRQSLGQGLEFLIYFQGNSAPDKSGLPSDRFSAERTGGSVSTLTIQRTQQEDSAVYLCASSPGGRYEQFFGPGTRLTVL.

The chain links TRBV20-1 to TRBJ2-5; D perhaps matches TRBD2 (6 bases). Germline-derived CDR1 and CDR2 are DFQATT and SNEGSKA (reference sequence). Deletions cut 6 bases from V and 5 bases from J, with 16 bases between. This CDR3 spans 13 amino acids. CDR3 residues: CSARPRGLETQYF. The CDR3 bases are TGCAGTGCCCGGCCGCGGGGCTTGGAGACCCAGTACTTC.

The chain is built from TRBV24-1 and TRBJ1-5, with TRBD1 as a possible D gene (5 bases). Looked up from germline, CDR1 is KGHDR and CDR2 is SFDVKD. This CDR3 comprises 16 residues. The ends were cut back, 2 bases at V and 0 bases at J, with 10 bases in the middle. CDR3 sequence: CATSDWDPYSNQPQHF. DNA of the CDR3: TGTGCCACCAGTGATTGGGACCCCTATAGCAATCAGCCCCAGCATTTT.

The gene calls are TRBV28 and TRBJ2-3; D perhaps matches TRBD2 (6 bases). V lost 11 bases to trimming and J lost 0 bases, with 12 bases between them. In germline, CDR1 is MDHEN, CDR2 SYDVKM. This CDR3 is built from 13 residues. Here the CDR3 reads CAVLRGSTDTQYF. The DNA of the CDR3 is TGTGCCGTTTTGCGGGGTAGCACAGATACGCAGTATTTT.

V usage is TRBV5-1 and J usage is TRBJ2-4; tentative D call: TRBD1 (6 bases). The CDR3 is 12 amino acids. Germline V gene data show CDR1 as SGHRS and CDR2 as YFSETQ. The V end lost 10 bases, the J end lost 3 bases, and 11 bases lay between the germline ends. The CDR3 reads CAGGGDKNIQYF. In nucleotides, the CDR3 is TGCGCCGGGGGCGGAGACAAAAACATTCAGTACTTC.

This clonotype turned up a few times. This sequence joins TRBV10-3 and TRBJ2-3; 7 bases are shared with TRBD2. The trim removed 6 bases at V and 3 bases at J, leaving 6 bases unmatched. In germline, CDR1 is ENHRY, CDR2 SYGVKD. The CDR3 totals 14 residues. This CDR3 is CAIRLAVETDTQYF. The CDR3 region has the DNA TGTGCCATCAGGCTAGCGGTGGAAACAGATACGCAGTATTTT.